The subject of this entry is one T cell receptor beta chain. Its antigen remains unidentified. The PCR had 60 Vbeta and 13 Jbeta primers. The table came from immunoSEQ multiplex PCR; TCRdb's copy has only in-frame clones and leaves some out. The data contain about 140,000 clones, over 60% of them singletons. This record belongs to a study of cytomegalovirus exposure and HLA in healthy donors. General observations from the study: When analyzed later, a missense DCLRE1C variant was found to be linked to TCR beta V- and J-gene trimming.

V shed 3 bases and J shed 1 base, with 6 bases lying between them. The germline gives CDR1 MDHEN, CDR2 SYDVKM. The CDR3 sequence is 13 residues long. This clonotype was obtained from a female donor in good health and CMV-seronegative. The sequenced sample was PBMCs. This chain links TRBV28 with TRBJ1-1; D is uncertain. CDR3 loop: CASSFERNTEAFF. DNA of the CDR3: TGTGCCAGCAGTTTTGAGAGGAACACTGAAGCTTTCTTT.